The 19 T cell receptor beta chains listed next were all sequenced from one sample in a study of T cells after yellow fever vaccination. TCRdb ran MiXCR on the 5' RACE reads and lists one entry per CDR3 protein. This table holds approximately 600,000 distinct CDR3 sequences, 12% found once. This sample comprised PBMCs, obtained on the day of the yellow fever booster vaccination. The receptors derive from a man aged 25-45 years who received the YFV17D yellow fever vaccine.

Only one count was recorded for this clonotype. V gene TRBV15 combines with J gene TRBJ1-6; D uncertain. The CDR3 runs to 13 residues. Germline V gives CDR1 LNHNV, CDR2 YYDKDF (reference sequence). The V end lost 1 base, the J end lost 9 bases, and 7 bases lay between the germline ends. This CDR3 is CATSRAGSSPLHF. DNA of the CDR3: TGTGCCACCAGCAGAGCAGGTAGTTCACCCCTCCACTTT.

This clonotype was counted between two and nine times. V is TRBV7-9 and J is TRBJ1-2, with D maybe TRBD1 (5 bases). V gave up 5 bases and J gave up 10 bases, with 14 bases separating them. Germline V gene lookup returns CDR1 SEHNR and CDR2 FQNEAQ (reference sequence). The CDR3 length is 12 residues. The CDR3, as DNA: TGTGCCAGCAGCCCATGGACAATTGACTACACCTTC. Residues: CASSPWTIDYTF.

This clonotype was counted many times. In nucleotides, the CDR3 is TGTGCCAGCAGCTCCGCCGTTTGGGATGAGCAGTTCTTC. This codes for CASSSAVWDEQFF. The rearrangement links TRBV11-3 to TRBJ2-1; D is unclear. Trimming stripped 4 bases from V and 8 bases from J, with 12 bases between. CDR1 and CDR2 (germline): SGHNT, YENEEA. The CDR3 sequence is 13 residues long.

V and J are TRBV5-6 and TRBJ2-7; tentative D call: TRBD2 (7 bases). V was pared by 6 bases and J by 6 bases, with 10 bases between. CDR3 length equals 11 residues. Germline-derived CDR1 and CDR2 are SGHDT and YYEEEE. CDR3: CASTGGPEQYF. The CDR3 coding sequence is TGTGCCAGCACCGGGGGGCCCGAGCAGTACTTC.

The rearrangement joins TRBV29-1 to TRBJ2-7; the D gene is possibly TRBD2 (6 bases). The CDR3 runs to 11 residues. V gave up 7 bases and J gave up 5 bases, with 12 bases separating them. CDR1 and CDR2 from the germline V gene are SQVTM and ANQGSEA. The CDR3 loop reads CSAGSGHEQYF. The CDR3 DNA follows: TGCAGCGCCGGGAGTGGACACGAGCAGTACTTC.

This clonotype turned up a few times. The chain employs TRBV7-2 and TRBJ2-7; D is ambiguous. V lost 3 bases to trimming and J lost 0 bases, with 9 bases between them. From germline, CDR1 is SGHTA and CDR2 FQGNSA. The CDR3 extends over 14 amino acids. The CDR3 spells CASSLEFASYEQYF. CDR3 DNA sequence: TGTGCCAGCAGCTTGGAGTTTGCCTCCTACGAGCAGTACTTC.

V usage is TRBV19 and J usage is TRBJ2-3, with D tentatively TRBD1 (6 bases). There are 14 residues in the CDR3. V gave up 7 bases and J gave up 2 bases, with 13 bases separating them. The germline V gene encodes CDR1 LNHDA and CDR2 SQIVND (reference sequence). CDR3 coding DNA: TGTGCCAGTAAGAGGACAGAGAACACAGATACGCAGTATTTT. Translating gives CASKRTENTDTQYF.

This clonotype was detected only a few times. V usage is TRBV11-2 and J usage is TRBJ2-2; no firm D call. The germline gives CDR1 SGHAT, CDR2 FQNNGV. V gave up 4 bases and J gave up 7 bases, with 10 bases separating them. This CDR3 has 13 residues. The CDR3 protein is CASSSARLGELFF. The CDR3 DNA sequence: TGTGCCAGCAGCTCGGCTCGTCTCGGGGAGCTGTTTTTT.

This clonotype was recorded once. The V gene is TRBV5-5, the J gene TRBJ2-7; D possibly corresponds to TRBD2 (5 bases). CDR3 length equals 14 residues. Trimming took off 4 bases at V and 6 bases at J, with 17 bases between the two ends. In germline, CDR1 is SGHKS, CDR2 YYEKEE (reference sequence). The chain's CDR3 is CASSPGILCCEQYF. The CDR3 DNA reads TGTGCCAGCAGCCCCGGGATCCTCTGCTGCGAGCAGTACTTC.

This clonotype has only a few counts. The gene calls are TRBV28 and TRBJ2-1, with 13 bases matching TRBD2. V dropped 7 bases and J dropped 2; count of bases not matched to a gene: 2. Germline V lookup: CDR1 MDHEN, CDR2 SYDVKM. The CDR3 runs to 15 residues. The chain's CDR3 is CASTGLAGAYNEQFF. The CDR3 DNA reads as TGTGCCAGCACCGGACTAGCGGGAGCCTACAATGAGCAGTTCTTC.

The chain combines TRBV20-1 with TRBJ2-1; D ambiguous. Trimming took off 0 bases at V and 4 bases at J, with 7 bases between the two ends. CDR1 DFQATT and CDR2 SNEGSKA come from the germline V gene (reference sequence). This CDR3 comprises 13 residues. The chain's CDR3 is CSAREGRYNEQFF. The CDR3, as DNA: TGCAGTGCTAGAGAGGGTCGTTACAATGAGCAGTTCTTC.

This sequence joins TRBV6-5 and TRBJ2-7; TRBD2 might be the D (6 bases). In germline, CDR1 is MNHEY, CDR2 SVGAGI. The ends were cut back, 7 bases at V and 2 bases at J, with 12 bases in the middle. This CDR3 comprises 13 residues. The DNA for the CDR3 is TGTGCCAGCAATTCAGCGGGTACCTACGAGCAGTACTTC. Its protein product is CASNSAGTYEQYF.

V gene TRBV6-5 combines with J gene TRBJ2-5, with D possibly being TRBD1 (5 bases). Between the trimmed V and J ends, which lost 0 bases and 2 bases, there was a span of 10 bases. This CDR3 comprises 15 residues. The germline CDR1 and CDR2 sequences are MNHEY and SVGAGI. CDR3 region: CASSYSIYRQETQYF. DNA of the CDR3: TGTGCCAGCAGTTACTCGATATACAGGCAAGAGACCCAGTACTTC.

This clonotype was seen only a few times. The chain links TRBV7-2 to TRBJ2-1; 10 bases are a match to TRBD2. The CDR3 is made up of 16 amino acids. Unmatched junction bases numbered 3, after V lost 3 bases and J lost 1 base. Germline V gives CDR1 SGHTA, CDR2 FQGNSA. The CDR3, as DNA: TGTGCCAGCAGCTTCCGTAGCGGGAGGTCCTACAATGAGCAGTTCTTC. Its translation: CASSFRSGRSYNEQFF.

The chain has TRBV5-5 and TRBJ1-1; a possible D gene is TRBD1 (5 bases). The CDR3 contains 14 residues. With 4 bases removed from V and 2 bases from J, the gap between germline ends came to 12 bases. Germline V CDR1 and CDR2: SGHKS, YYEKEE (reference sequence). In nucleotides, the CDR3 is TGTGCCAGCAGCCAGACAGTTTATAACACTGAAGCTTTCTTT. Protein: CASSQTVYNTEAFF.

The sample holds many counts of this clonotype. In DNA, the CDR3 is TGTGCCAGCAGTCGCGGGACAGGGGCCAACTATGGCTACACCTTC. Amino acid sequence: CASSRGTGANYGYTF. V gene TRBV12-3 or TRBV12-4 combines with J gene TRBJ1-2; 10 positions agree with TRBD1. J gave up 2 bases and V 5 bases, and 5 bases lay outside the gene matches. This CDR3 is built from 15 residues.

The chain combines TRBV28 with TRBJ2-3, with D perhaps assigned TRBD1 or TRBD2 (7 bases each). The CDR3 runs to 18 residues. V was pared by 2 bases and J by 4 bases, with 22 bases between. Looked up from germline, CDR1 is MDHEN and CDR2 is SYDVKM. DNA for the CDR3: TGTGCCAGCAGTTTAGGGACCCTTGGGAGGGGGCCCCCAGATACGCAGTATTTT. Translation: CASSLGTLGRGPPDTQYF. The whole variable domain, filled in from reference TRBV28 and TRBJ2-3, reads DVKVTQSSRYLVKRTGEKVFLECVQDMDHENMFWYRQDPGLGLRLIYFSYDVKMKEKGDIPEGYSVSREKKERFSLILESASTNQTSMYLCASSLGTLGRGPPDTQYFGPGTRLTVL.

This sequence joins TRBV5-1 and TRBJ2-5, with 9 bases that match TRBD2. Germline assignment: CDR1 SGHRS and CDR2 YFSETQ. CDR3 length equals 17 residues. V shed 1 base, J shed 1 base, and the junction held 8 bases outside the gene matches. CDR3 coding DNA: TGCGCCAGCAGCTTGAGAGCGGGAGGAACCGCCCAAGAGACCCAGTACTTC. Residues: CASSLRAGGTAQETQYF.

The CDR3 protein is CASSPWTGTGELFF. In nucleotides, the CDR3 is TGTGCCAGCAGCCCGTGGACCGGAACCGGGGAGCTGTTTTTT. This rearrangement joins TRBV27 to TRBJ2-2; D call uncertain. The CDR3 has 14 amino acids. Germline V gene sequence: CDR1 MNHEY, CDR2 SMNVEV (reference sequence). V shed 6 bases and J shed 5 bases, with 13 bases lying between them.